A single sample gave rise to the 5 T cell receptor beta chains below, sequenced in a study of T cell responses to AZD1222 COVID-19 vaccine. Method: immunoSEQ multiplex PCR; TCRdb's copy keeps in-frame clones and lacks some. The data show under 150,000 clones, approximately 92% seen once. The sequencing here drew on peripheral blood, taken on day 0 of AZD1222 vaccination. Source of these receptors: an adult in good health.

This clone appeared a single time. The V gene is TRBV2, the J gene TRBJ2-1; 10 bases match TRBD1. CDR3 length equals 16 residues. The germline V gene has CDR1 SNHLY and CDR2 FYNNEI. J lost 8 bases, V lost 4 bases, and 11 bases had no gene match. DNA for the CDR3: TGTGCCAGCAGTGGAAATGACAGGGGGCTTTTATATGAGCAGTTCTTC. This gives the protein CASSGNDRGLLYEQFF.

The chain carries TRBV19 and TRBJ1-6, with a weak D call TRBD1 (5 bases). V lost 5 bases and J 9 bases, leaving 11 bases between the germline ends. CDR3 length equals 13 residues. Germline values: CDR1 LNHDA, CDR2 SQIVND (reference sequence). The CDR3 nucleotides are TGTGCCAGTAGTCCCCCAGGGCTTTCACCCCTCCACTTT. Translating it yields CASSPPGLSPLHF.

This chain links TRBV7-9 with TRBJ2-6; a weak D match, TRBD1 (5 bases). Germline V gene sequence: CDR1 SEHNR, CDR2 FQNEAQ (reference sequence). The CDR3 has 15 residues. The V end was cut by 5 bases, the J end by 0 bases, with 8 bases between. The CDR3 spells CASSPTVSGANVLTF. Here the CDR3 DNA reads TGTGCCAGCAGCCCGACAGTCTCTGGGGCCAACGTCCTGACTTTC.

The chain joins TRBV4-2 to TRBJ2-7, with 8 bases lining up with TRBD2. The length of the CDR3 is 14 residues. Germline V gives CDR1 LGHNA, CDR2 YNFKEQ. Trimming at V came to 5 bases and at J to 1 base, leaving 4 bases not matched to a gene. This chain's CDR3 is CASSESGGSYEQYF. CDR3 bases: TGTGCCAGCAGCGAGAGCGGGGGTTCCTACGAGCAGTACTTC.

The V call is TRBV6-5, the J call TRBJ2-1; a weak D match, TRBD2 (6 bases). Trimming pared 10 bases from V and 1 base from J, leaving 17 bases between. Germline assignment: CDR1 MNHEY and CDR2 SVGAGI. The CDR3 runs to 15 residues. CDR3 DNA sequence: TGTGCCATCCGTAACGGGGGTGCTTCCTACAATGAGCAGTTCTTC. Translation gives CAIRNGGASYNEQFF.